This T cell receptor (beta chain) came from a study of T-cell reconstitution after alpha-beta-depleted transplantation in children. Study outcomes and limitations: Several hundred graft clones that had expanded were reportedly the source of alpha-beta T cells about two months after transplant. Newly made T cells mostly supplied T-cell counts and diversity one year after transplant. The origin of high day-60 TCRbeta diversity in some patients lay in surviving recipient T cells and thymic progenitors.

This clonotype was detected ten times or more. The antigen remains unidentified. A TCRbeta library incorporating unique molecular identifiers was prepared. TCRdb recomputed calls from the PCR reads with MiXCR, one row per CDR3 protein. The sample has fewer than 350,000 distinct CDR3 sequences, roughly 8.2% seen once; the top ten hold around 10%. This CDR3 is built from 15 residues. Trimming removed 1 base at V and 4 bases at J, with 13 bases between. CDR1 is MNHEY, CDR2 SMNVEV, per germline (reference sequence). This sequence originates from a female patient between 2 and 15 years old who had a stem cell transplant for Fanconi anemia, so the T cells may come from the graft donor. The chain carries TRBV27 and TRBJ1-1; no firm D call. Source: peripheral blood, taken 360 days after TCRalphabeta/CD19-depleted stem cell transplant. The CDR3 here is CASSLWGVSGTEAFF. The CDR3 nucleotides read TGTGCCAGCAGTTTATGGGGAGTTAGTGGCACTGAAGCTTTCTTT.